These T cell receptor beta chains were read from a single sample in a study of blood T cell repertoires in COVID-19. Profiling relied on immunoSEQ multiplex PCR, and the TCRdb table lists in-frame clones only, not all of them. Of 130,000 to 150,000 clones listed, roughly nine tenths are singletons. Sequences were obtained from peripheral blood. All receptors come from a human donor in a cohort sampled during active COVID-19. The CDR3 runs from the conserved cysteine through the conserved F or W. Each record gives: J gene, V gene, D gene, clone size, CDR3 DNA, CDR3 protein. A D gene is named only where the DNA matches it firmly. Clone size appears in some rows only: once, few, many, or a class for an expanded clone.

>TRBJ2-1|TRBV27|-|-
TGTGCCAGCAGTGATTATCCCCCGGGGCAGTTCTTC
CASSDYPPGQFF
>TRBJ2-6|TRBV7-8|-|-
TGTGCCAGCAGCCCCGGCAGGGTCTCTGGGGCCAACGTCCTGACTTTC
CASSPGRVSGANVLTF
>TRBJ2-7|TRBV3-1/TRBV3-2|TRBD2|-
TGTGCCAGCAGCCAATCGGGGGGGATGCAGTACTTC
CASSQSGGMQYF
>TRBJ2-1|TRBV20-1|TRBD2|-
TGCAGTGCTAGTAGCGGGGGGGCCCCCCCCTACAATGAGCAGTTCTTC
CSASSGGAPPYNEQFF
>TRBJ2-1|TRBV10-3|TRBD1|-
TGTGCCATCTCAAGGCAGGGGGCTGGAAATGAGCAGTTCTTC
CAISRQGAGNEQFF
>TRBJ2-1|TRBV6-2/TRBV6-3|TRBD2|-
TGTGCCAGCAGTTATAAGACTAGCGGGTTCAATGAGCAGTTCTTC
CASSYKTSGFNEQFF
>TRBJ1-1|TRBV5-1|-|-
TGCGCCAGCAGCTTGGCAATAACAGCTAACACTGAAGCTTTCTTT
CASSLAITANTEAFF
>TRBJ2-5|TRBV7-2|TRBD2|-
TGTGCCAGCAGCTTAGCTGGACTAGCTATGGAGACCCAGTACTTC
CASSLAGLAMETQYF
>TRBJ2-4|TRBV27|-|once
TGTGCCAGCAGGGGAGCTTTAGCCAAAAACATTCAGTACTTC
CASRGALAKNIQYF
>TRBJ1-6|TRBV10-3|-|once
TGTGCCATCAGTGATAGTAGTGCCAATTCACCCCTCCACTTT
CAISDSSANSPLHF
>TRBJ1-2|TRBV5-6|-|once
TGTGCCAGCAGCTTGGGACGGCCGGGGGGCTACACCTTC
CASSLGRPGGYTF
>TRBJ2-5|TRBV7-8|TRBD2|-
TGTGCCAGCAGCTTAGGACTAGCGGGGGCTCAAGAGACCCAGTACTTC
CASSLGLAGAQETQYF
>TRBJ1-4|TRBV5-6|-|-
TGTGCCAGCAGCCGGTCTCCAGGGGACACTAATGAAAAACTGTTTTTT
CASSRSPGDTNEKLFF
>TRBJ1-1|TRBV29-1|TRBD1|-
TGCAGCGTTGGGACAGGGGACACTGAAGCTTTCTTT
CSVGTGDTEAFF
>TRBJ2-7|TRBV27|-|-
TGTGCCAGCAGTTTATCGTTACAGTACTCCTACGAGCAGTACTTC
CASSLSLQYSYEQYF
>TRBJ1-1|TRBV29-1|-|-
TGCAGCGTTGAGGTTAGAATGAACACTGAAGCTTTCTTT
CSVEVRMNTEAFF
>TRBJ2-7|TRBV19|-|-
TGTGCCAGTAGTATATGGCAGGGGGGCGAGCAGTACTTC
CASSIWQGGEQYF
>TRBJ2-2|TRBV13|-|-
TGTGCCAGCAGCTTAGTTAGCGGGGAGCTGTTTTTT
CASSLVSGELFF
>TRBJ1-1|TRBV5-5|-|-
TGTGCCAGCAGCTTGTTACCTAGAAACACTGAAGCTTTCTTT
CASSLLPRNTEAFF
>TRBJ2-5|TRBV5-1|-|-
TGCGCCAGCAGCTTCTCAGAGACCCAGTACTTC
CASSFSETQYF
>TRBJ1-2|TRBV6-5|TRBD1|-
TGTGCCAGCAGACTACAGGGGAACTATGGCTACACCTTC
CASRLQGNYGYTF
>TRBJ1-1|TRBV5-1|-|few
TGCGCCAGCAGCTCACAGGGAAGTGGCACTGAAGCTTTCTTT
CASSSQGSGTEAFF
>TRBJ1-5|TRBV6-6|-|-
TGTGCCAGCAAGACGGGACAAAGTACCAATCAGCCCCAGCATTTT
CASKTGQSTNQPQHF
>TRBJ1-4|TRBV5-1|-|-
TGCGCCAGCAGCCCCGATGGACAGCGCATAAAAGCAACTAATGAAAAACTGTTTTTT
CASSPDGQRIKATNEKLFF
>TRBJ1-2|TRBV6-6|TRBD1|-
TGTGCCAGCAGGATGGACAGGGCCTATGGCTACACCTTC
CASRMDRAYGYTF